This T cell receptor beta chain was sequenced during a study of identical twins. This clonotype was counted ten times or more. TCRdb re-called the 5' RACE reads with MiXCR, one entry per CDR3 protein. The sample holds more than 250,000 distinct CDR3 sequences, approximately 8.5% seen once. The same sample was also used in a study of yellow fever vaccine responses in identical twins.

The sequence derives from a woman aged 18-29 years in good health. The sequenced sample consisted of memory (CD45RO+) T cells sorted from blood.

The CDR3 region is CSAKDGAYNSPLHF. Here the CDR3 DNA reads TGCAGTGCCAAAGATGGGGCCTATAATTCACCCCTCCACTTT. V and J are TRBV20-1 and TRBJ1-6; no clear D. This CDR3 spans 14 amino acids. Per germline, CDR1 DFQATT and CDR2 SNEGSKA (reference sequence). V lost 6 bases to trimming and J lost 2 bases, with 11 bases between them.